Shown below are 20 T cell receptor beta chains from a single sample sequenced in a study of T cells in Graves' hyperthyroidism and ophthalmopathy. RNA transcripts yielded amplified TCR beta CDR3 regions. A first-round RT-PCR of the TCR CDR3 used the HTBI primer set. TCRdb reanalysed the multiplex PCR reads using MiXCR and keeps one entry per CDR3 protein. The table shows 500,000 to 650,000 distinct CDR3 sequences, with approximately 14% occurring only once. The sequenced sample consisted of blood. The receptors were sampled from a woman aged 50 to 60 with Graves' ophthalmopathy.

This chain joins TRBV29-1 and TRBJ2-5; 11 bases are shared with TRBD1. V shed 3 bases and J 5 bases; nucleotides not matched to a gene: 11. Per germline, CDR1 SQVTM and CDR2 ANQGSEA. The CDR3 covers 16 residues. The CDR3 region has the DNA TGCAGCGTTGACAGGACAGGGGGCGCGATCCGGGAGACCCAGTACTTC. This codes for CSVDRTGGAIRETQYF.

This clonotype was picked up many times. V is TRBV7-9 and J is TRBJ2-1; 12 bases fit TRBD1. The CDR3 sequence is 15 residues long. V lost 2 bases to trimming and J lost 8 bases; unmatched junction nucleotides: 4. Germline-derived CDR1 and CDR2 are SEHNR and FQNEAQ (reference sequence). This chain's CDR3 is CASSLPGQGAYEQFF. The CDR3 DNA reads TGTGCCAGCAGCTTACCGGGACAGGGGGCCTATGAGCAGTTCTTC.

This clonotype was picked up many times. The chain has TRBV5-1 and TRBJ2-1; 7 bases are shared with TRBD1. The CDR3 has 15 amino acids. In germline, CDR1 is SGHRS, CDR2 YFSETQ. With 4 bases clipped from V and 8 bases from J, the junction kept 12 bases outside the gene matches. Here the CDR3 DNA reads TGCGCCAGCAGCGAGACAGGGAACCTGAGGGATGAGCAGTTCTTC. Its protein product is CASSETGNLRDEQFF. The whole variable domain, remainder taken from reference TRBV5-1 and TRBJ2-1, is KAGVTQTPRYLIKTRGQQVTLSCSPISGHRSVSWYQQTPGQGLQFLFEYFSETQRNKGNFPGRFSGRQFSNSRSEMNVSTLELGDSALYLCASSETGNLRDEQFFGPGTRLTVL.

This clonotype was detected a few times. This sequence joins TRBV28 and TRBJ2-2, with D perhaps TRBD2 (6 bases). Germline CDR1 MDHEN, CDR2 SYDVKM. This CDR3 spans 14 amino acids. V gave up 5 bases and J gave up 5 bases, with 12 bases separating them. Written as DNA, the CDR3 is TGTGCCAGCAGTCCCCTGGGAGGTACCGGGGAGCTGTTTTTT. Its protein is CASSPLGGTGELFF.

The rearrangement links TRBV7-9 to TRBJ2-7; TRBD1 matches 12 bases. V shed 5 bases, J shed 7 bases, and the junction held 12 bases outside the gene matches. The CDR3 spans 16 residues. Germline V lookup: CDR1 SEHNR, CDR2 FQNEAQ (reference sequence). CDR3 sequence reads: CASSPTGTGGAGEQYF. The CDR3, as DNA: TGTGCCAGCAGCCCGACCGGGACAGGGGGCGCAGGGGAGCAGTACTTC.

Many counts were recorded for this clonotype. The chain is built from TRBV9 and TRBJ2-2, with D possibly TRBD2 on 7 matching bases. The CDR3 is 16 amino acids. Trimming shortened V by 3 bases and J by 3 bases, and 15 bases separated the two germline ends. Germline V CDR1 and CDR2: SGDLS, YYNGEE. This CDR3 reads CASSEGGGRDTGELFF. Here the CDR3 DNA reads TGTGCCAGCAGCGAGGGCGGGGGCCGGGACACCGGGGAGCTGTTTTTT.

This clonotype was seen only a few times. The V and J genes are TRBV9 and TRBJ1-1; weak D call: TRBD1 (6 bases). With 2 bases removed from V and 3 bases from J, the gap between germline ends came to 14 bases. This CDR3 is built from 15 residues. Germline-derived CDR1 and CDR2 are SGDLS and YYNGEE. The DNA of the CDR3 is TGTGCCAGCAGCGTCGGACAGCCACCATACACTGAAGCTTTCTTT. This gives the protein CASSVGQPPYTEAFF.

Details on this clonotype: Its ends do not fully match the called genes, so a read error is possible. The rearrangement uses TRBV5-1 and TRBJ2-7; maybe TRBD1 (6 bases). From germline, CDR1 is SGHRS and CDR2 YFSETQ. The CDR3 spans 14 residues. For the CDR3, the DNA is TGCGCCGGCAGCTTGGCACAGGGAGTCTACGAGCAGTACTTC. Its translation is CAGSLAQGVYEQYF.

This clonotype was seen at least ten times. The chain has TRBV2 and TRBJ1-6; 8 bases map to TRBD1. Germline V gene sequence: CDR1 SNHLY, CDR2 FYNNEI. V was pared by 4 bases and J by 7 bases, with 3 bases of the junction left unmatched. The CDR3 spans 14 residues. The CDR3 is CASSGTGKNSPLHF. CDR3 DNA sequence: TGTGCCAGCAGTGGGACAGGGAAAAATTCACCCCTCCACTTT. The whole variable domain, remainder taken from reference TRBV2 and TRBJ1-6, is EPEVTQTPSHQVTQMGQEVILRCVPISNHLYFYWYRQILGQKVEFLVSFYNNEISEKSEIFDDQFSVERPDGSNFTLKIRSTKLEDSAMYFCASSGTGKNSPLHFGNGTRLTVT.

This chain connects TRBV20-1 to TRBJ2-2; possibly TRBD1 for D (6 bases). Looked up from germline, CDR1 is DFQATT and CDR2 is SNEGSKA (reference sequence). V dropped 2 bases and J dropped 6 bases, with 13 bases sitting between them. The CDR3 contains 14 residues. The CDR3 coding sequence is TGCAGTGCTAGAAGGGGGAGCGGCGCCGGGGAGCTGTTTTTT. It yields the protein CSARRGSGAGELFF.

To note about this clonotype: One end of the junction varies from germline; a read error may be responsible. The chain employs TRBV5-6 and TRBJ1-4; a weak D match, TRBD1 (5 bases). The CDR3 has 15 amino acids. Germline CDR1 reads SGHDT; CDR2 reads YYEEEE. In nucleotides, the CDR3 is TGTGCCGGCAGCTTGGGGGGTAAGGTTCGGGAAAAACTGTTTTTT. Residues: CAGSLGGKVREKLFF.

On this clonotype itself: A much larger clone differs by one base, so this may be a read error. The chain links TRBV28 to TRBJ2-2; TRBD2 agrees at 11 bases. The germline V gene encodes CDR1 MDHEN and CDR2 SYDVKM. The CDR3 covers 17 residues. The CDR3 DNA follows: TGTGCCAGCAGTTACGAAACTAGCGGGAGTCTAACCGGGGAGCCGTTTTTT. It is translated as CASSYETSGSLTGEPFF.

There are many counts of this clonotype. The J gene is TRBJ1-1, the V gene TRBV5-5; D may be TRBD1 (5 bases). The CDR3 has 14 amino acids. Germline V gene lookup returns CDR1 SGHKS and CDR2 YYEKEE (reference sequence). V lost 4 bases and J 1 base, leaving 11 bases between the germline ends. CDR3 protein: CASSRGRRNTEAFF. The CDR3 DNA sequence: TGTGCCAGCAGCCGGGGACGGAGGAACACTGAAGCTTTCTTT.

This clonotype was counted many times. CDR3 sequence: CASSAGTSGRDFYEQYF. CDR3 nucleotide sequence: TGTGCCAGCAGCGCCGGGACTAGCGGGAGGGACTTCTACGAGCAGTACTTC. The rearrangement links TRBV6-1 to TRBJ2-7; 16 nucleotides align to TRBD2. The CDR3 sequence is 17 residues long. The germline CDR1 and CDR2 sequences are MNHNS and SASEGT. V lost 6 bases, J lost 3 bases, and 8 bases stayed unmatched.

This clonotype was observed a handful of times. V usage is TRBV5-6 and J usage is TRBJ2-6, with TRBD2 as a possible D gene (5 bases). Germline CDR1 is SGHDT and CDR2 is YYEEEE. The CDR3 has 14 amino acids. The V end lost 1 base, the J end lost 4 bases, and 6 bases lay between the germline ends. The DNA of the CDR3 is TGTGCCAGCAGCTTGCCGGGGGGGGCCAACGTCCTGACTTTC. It specifies CASSLPGGANVLTF.

This clonotype has a count of ten or more. J is TRBJ2-4 and V is TRBV28; 8 bases line up with TRBD1. The germline V gene encodes CDR1 MDHEN and CDR2 SYDVKM. CDR3 length equals 16 residues. J gave up 0 bases and V 6 bases, and 7 bases lay outside the gene matches. CDR3 sequence reads: CASRSRDRRAKNIQYF. CDR3 coding DNA: TGTGCCAGCAGATCCCGGGACAGGCGAGCCAAAAACATTCAGTACTTC. Combining the CDR3 with reference TRBV28 and TRBJ2-4 gives the whole variable domain DVKVTQSSRYLVKRTGEKVFLECVQDMDHENMFWYRQDPGLGLRLIYFSYDVKMKEKGDIPEGYSVSREKKERFSLILESASTNQTSMYLCASRSRDRRAKNIQYFGAGTRLSVL.

This clonotype came up many times. The chain couples TRBV11-2 to TRBJ2-1; the match to TRBD2 covers 8 bases. Germline CDR1 reads SGHAT; CDR2 reads FQNNGV. V dropped 2 bases and J dropped 0; count of bases not matched to a gene: 6. CDR3 length: 17 amino acids. CDR3 in DNA: TGTGCCAGCAGCTTATGGAGAGGGACTAGCTCCTACAATGAGCAGTTCTTC. Its protein product is CASSLWRGTSSYNEQFF. The complete variable domain, with remaining parts taken from reference TRBV11-2 and TRBJ2-1, reads EAGVAQSPRYKIIEKRQSVAFWCNPISGHATLYWYQQILGQGPKLLIQFQNNGVVDDSQLPKDRFSAERLKGVDSTLKIQPAKLEDSAVYLCASSLWRGTSSYNEQFFGPGTRLTVL.

Concerning this clonotype itself: This may come from a read error, since a much larger clone is one base off. CDR3 protein: CASSLGRVSNQPQRF. The CDR3 region has the DNA TGTGCCAGCAGTCTGGGCCGAGTAAGCAATCAGCCCCAGCGTTTT. The chain recombines TRBV2 with TRBJ1-5; the D is unclear. The length of the CDR3 is 15 residues. Germline lookup yields CDR1 SNHLY and CDR2 FYNNEI.

This clonotype was observed many times. The chain has TRBV18 and TRBJ2-5, with a weak D call TRBD1 (6 bases). CDR1 and CDR2 (germline): KGHSH, LQKENI. The CDR3 has 17 amino acids. V lost 0 bases to trimming and J lost 4 bases, with 18 bases between them. Written as DNA, the CDR3 is TGTGCCAGCTCACCACCCATCACTGAGGGGGTCGGAGAGACCCAGTACTTC. As protein: CASSPPITEGVGETQYF. Full variable domain (outside the CDR3, taken from reference TRBV18 and TRBJ2-5): NAGVMQNPRHLVRRRGQEARLRCSPMKGHSHVYWYRQLPEEGLKFMVYLQKENIIDESGMPKERFSAEFPKEGPSILRIQQVVRGDSAAYFCASSPPITEGVGETQYFGPGTRLLVL.

This clonotype was counted ten times or more. The chain joins TRBV20-1 to TRBJ2-7, with 9 bases identical to TRBD1. Germline V CDR1 and CDR2: DFQATT, SNEGSKA (reference sequence). V gave up 1 base and J gave up 4 bases; unmatched junction bases: 8. CDR3 size: 15 residues. In DNA, the CDR3 is TGCAGTGCTAGAGCTCCTCCGGGACAGGGTTACGAGCAGTACTTC. Its protein product is CSARAPPGQGYEQYF.